Below, 19 T cell receptor beta chains from the same sample are listed, as sequenced in a study of T cells in Graves' hyperthyroidism and ophthalmopathy. TCR beta CDR3 regions were amplified from RNA transcripts. The HTBI primer set served for first-round RT-PCR of the TCR CDR3. Via MiXCR, TCRdb re-called the multiplex PCR reads, giving one row per CDR3 protein. The sample lists under 400,000 distinct CDR3 sequences, roughly 13% occurring once. Sequencing input: blood. All receptors come from a woman aged 18-29 years with Graves' hyperthyroidism.

This clonotype appeared many times. The rearrangement joins TRBV3-1 to TRBJ2-7; unclear D gene. V dropped 0 bases and J dropped 3 bases, with 6 bases sitting between them. The CDR3 runs 13 residues. Per germline, CDR1 LGHDT and CDR2 YNNKEL (reference sequence). The DNA of the CDR3 is TGTGCCAGCAGCCAAGATATGCACTACGAGCAGTACTTC. Translating it yields CASSQDMHYEQYF.

This clonotype occurred a few times. V usage is TRBV7-9 and J usage is TRBJ2-3, with D unclear. Trimming left V 2 bases short and J 3 bases short, with 6 bases between. Germline CDR1 reads SEHNR; CDR2 reads FQNEAQ (reference sequence). The CDR3 spans 13 residues. For the CDR3, the DNA is TGTGCCAGCAGCTTAATGGGTACAGATACGCAGTATTTT. This encodes CASSLMGTDTQYF.

The table lists this clonotype with many counts. The CDR3 is CASRRGGASTGELFF. In DNA, the CDR3 is TGTGCCAGCAGAAGAGGGGGGGCGAGTACCGGGGAGCTGTTTTTT. The chain combines TRBV6-1 with TRBJ2-2; D might be TRBD2 (7 bases). The CDR3 loop spans 15 amino acids. The germline V gene encodes CDR1 MNHNS and CDR2 SASEGT. Between the trimmed V and J ends, which lost 6 bases and 5 bases, there was a span of 16 bases.

The J gene is TRBJ2-2, the V gene TRBV5-6; the D is unclear. Germline loops: CDR1 SGHDT, CDR2 YYEEEE. This CDR3 is 16 amino acids long. The V end was cut by 5 bases, the J end by 2 bases, with 16 bases between. CDR3 coding DNA: TGTGCCAGCAGACCCTTTAAAGACACTAACACCGGGGAGCTGTTTTTT. As protein: CASRPFKDTNTGELFF.

The table lists this clonotype with many counts. V and J are TRBV20-1 and TRBJ2-7; 7 bases align to TRBD1. From germline, CDR1 is DFQATT and CDR2 SNEGSKA (reference sequence). Losses at the gene ends were 4 bases for V and 0 bases for J; bases not matched to a gene: 3. The CDR3 is 13 residues long. The CDR3 sequence: CSAKGAPSYEQYF. The CDR3 region has the DNA TGCAGTGCTAAGGGGGCCCCCTCCTACGAGCAGTACTTC.

This clonotype appeared many times. This chain joins TRBV5-1 and TRBJ2-1; 13 nucleotides agree with TRBD2. This CDR3 is built from 15 residues. V gave up 4 bases and J gave up 3 bases; unmatched junction bases: 1. Germline V gene sequence: CDR1 SGHRS, CDR2 YFSETQ. The CDR3 spells CASSGTSGVYNEQFF. CDR3 sequence (DNA): TGCGCCAGCAGCGGGACTAGCGGGGTCTACAATGAGCAGTTCTTC. Based on the CDR3 plus reference TRBV5-1 and TRBJ2-1, the full variable domain is KAGVTQTPRYLIKTRGQQVTLSCSPISGHRSVSWYQQTPGQGLQFLFEYFSETQRNKGNFPGRFSGRQFSNSRSEMNVSTLELGDSALYLCASSGTSGVYNEQFFGPGTRLTVL.

This clonotype was seen many times. The V gene is TRBV7-9, the J gene TRBJ1-1, with D possibly matching TRBD1 (5 bases). V lost 1 base and J lost 2, with 8 bases in between. In germline, CDR1 is SEHNR, CDR2 FQNEAQ (reference sequence). The CDR3 is made up of 14 amino acids. The CDR3 loop is CASSLVRGNTEAFF. DNA for the CDR3: TGTGCCAGCAGCTTAGTGAGGGGTAACACTGAAGCTTTCTTT.

This clonotype came up many times. The chain is built from TRBV3-1 and TRBJ1-2; 7 nucleotides match TRBD1. V trimming: 0 bases; J trimming: 3 bases; junction bases outside the gene matches: 1. Germline V gene lookup returns CDR1 LGHDT and CDR2 YNNKEL (reference sequence). The CDR3 length is 14 residues. The CDR3 is CASSQDDRDYGYTF. In nucleotides, the CDR3 is TGTGCCAGCAGCCAAGACGACAGGGACTATGGCTACACCTTC. The whole variable domain, remainder taken from reference TRBV3-1 and TRBJ1-2, is DTAVSQTPKYLVTQMGNDKSIKCEQNLGHDTMYWYKQDSKKFLKIMFSYNNKELIINETVPNRFSPKSPDKAHLNLHINSLELGDSAVYFCASSQDDRDYGYTFGSGTRLTVV.

By sample share, this clonotype is medium-sized. The CDR3 region is CASRGLAGGGDTQYF. CDR3 coding DNA: TGTGCCAGCAGGGGACTAGCGGGGGGAGGGGATACGCAGTATTTT. The chain joins TRBV2 to TRBJ2-3; 15 bases are a match to TRBD2. Germline CDR1 SNHLY, CDR2 FYNNEI. With 6 bases clipped from V and 6 bases from J, the junction kept 4 bases outside the gene matches. The CDR3 totals 15 residues. Full variable domain (remainder filled in from reference TRBV2 and TRBJ2-3): EPEVTQTPSHQVTQMGQEVILRCVPISNHLYFYWYRQILGQKVEFLVSFYNNEISEKSEIFDDQFSVERPDGSNFTLKIRSTKLEDSAMYFCASRGLAGGGDTQYFGPGTRLTVL.

This clonotype was picked up many times. The gene calls are TRBV28 and TRBJ2-5; 7 nucleotides align to TRBD1. In germline, CDR1 is MDHEN, CDR2 SYDVKM. The V and J ends lost 2 bases and 4 bases, in that order; junction bases with no gene match: 4. The CDR3 contains 14 residues. The CDR3 spells CASSLIGGGETQYF. CDR3 DNA sequence: TGTGCCAGCAGTTTAATAGGGGGCGGAGAGACCCAGTACTTC.

The chain is built from TRBV18 and TRBJ2-5, with D unresolved. Germline V gives CDR1 KGHSH, CDR2 LQKENI. CDR3 length: 15 amino acids. The germline V and J ends were trimmed by 2 bases and 5 bases, with 15 bases remaining between them. The CDR3 region is CASSPVTGHRETQYF. CDR3 DNA: TGTGCCAGCTCACCAGTTACGGGTCATCGGGAGACCCAGTACTTC.

In this sample, this clonotype turned up many times. The gene calls are TRBV3-1 and TRBJ1-6; TRBD1 aligns across 8 bases. V lost 4 bases, J lost 11 bases, and 16 bases stayed unmatched. Germline V gene data show CDR1 as LGHDT and CDR2 as YNNKEL (reference sequence). The CDR3 has 17 residues. The CDR3, as DNA: TGTGCCAGCAGCCGCCTAAACCAACAGGGGGGGGTCCCACCCCTCCACTTT. This translates into CASSRLNQQGGVPPLHF.

This clonotype was seen at least ten times. The CDR3: CSAGGGAGETQYF. DNA of the CDR3: TGCAGTGCCGGGGGGGGTGCGGGGGAGACCCAGTACTTC. This chain connects TRBV20-1 to TRBJ2-5, with 8 bases lining up with TRBD2. V was clipped by 6 bases and J by 5 bases; unmatched bases: 8. CDR1 and CDR2 (germline): DFQATT, SNEGSKA (reference sequence). This CDR3 has 13 amino acids.

This clonotype was seen at least ten times. This chain connects TRBV12-3 or TRBV12-4 to TRBJ1-4, with a tentative D call TRBD1 (6 bases). Trimming took 4 bases from V and 5 from J, leaving 14 bases between them. This CDR3 is built from 15 residues. CDR3 sequence: CASSSYRAINEKLFF. The DNA of the CDR3 is TGTGCCAGCAGTTCCTACAGGGCCATAAATGAAAAACTGTTTTTT.

At least ten counts were recorded for this clonotype. This sequence joins TRBV12-3 or TRBV12-4 and TRBJ2-1; perhaps TRBD2 as D (5 bases). V gave up 2 bases and J gave up 12 bases, with 11 bases separating them. CDR3 length: 12 residues. Written as DNA, the CDR3 is TGTGCCAGCAGTTTAAGGATAGAGGGGCAGTTCTTC. Translated, it gives CASSLRIEGQFF.

This clonotype has more than one count but fewer than ten. The chain joins TRBV13 to TRBJ1-3; no clear D. CDR1 is PRHDT and CDR2 is FYEKMQ in the germline V gene (reference sequence). The V and J ends lost 7 bases and 0 bases respectively, with 10 bases between them. CDR3 length: 14 residues. The CDR3 region is CASTEHRSGNTIYF. The CDR3 region has the DNA TGTGCCAGCACCGAACACCGCTCTGGAAACACCATATATTTT.

The chain combines TRBV18 with TRBJ2-5; maybe TRBD1 (5 bases). Deletions cut 3 bases from V and 2 bases from J, with 7 bases between. Germline CDR1 and CDR2: KGHSH and LQKENI. The CDR3 length is 13 residues. This CDR3 reads CASSPRQQETQYF. For the CDR3, the DNA is TGTGCCAGCTCACCCCGACAGCAAGAGACCCAGTACTTC. The full variable domain, in which reference TRBV18 and TRBJ2-5 provide the parts outside the CDR3, is NAGVMQNPRHLVRRRGQEARLRCSPMKGHSHVYWYRQLPEEGLKFMVYLQKENIIDESGMPKERFSAEFPKEGPSILRIQQVVRGDSAAYFCASSPRQQETQYFGPGTRLLVL.

The V gene is TRBV5-1, the J gene TRBJ2-5; 9 nucleotides match TRBD2. This CDR3 is built from 16 residues. The V segment lost 0 bases and the J segment 3 bases; nucleotides outside the gene matches: 6. The germline gives CDR1 SGHRS, CDR2 YFSETQ. CDR3 amino acids: CASSLAPSGDEETQYF. CDR3 DNA: TGCGCCAGCAGCTTGGCACCTAGCGGGGATGAAGAGACCCAGTACTTC.

This clonotype was detected a few times. V is TRBV4-3 and J is TRBJ2-1; 9 nucleotides match TRBD2. Germline assignment: CDR1 LGHNA and CDR2 YSLEER. CDR3 length equals 18 residues. The V gene end was trimmed by 0 bases and the J gene end by 1 base; junction bases not matched to a gene: 7. The CDR3, as DNA: TGCGCCAGCAGCCAAGATCGGGCGGGAGGGGGGTCCTACAATGAGCAGTTCTTC. Its protein is CASSQDRAGGGSYNEQFF.